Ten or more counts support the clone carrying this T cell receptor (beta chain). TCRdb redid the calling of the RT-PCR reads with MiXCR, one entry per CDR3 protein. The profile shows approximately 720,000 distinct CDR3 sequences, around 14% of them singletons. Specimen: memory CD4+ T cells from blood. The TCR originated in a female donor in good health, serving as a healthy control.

In DNA form, the CDR3 reads TGCAGTGCTAGAGATGGGGCAGCTCGAGAGACCCAGTACTTC. This translates into CSARDGAARETQYF. The chain couples TRBV20-1 to TRBJ2-5, with D possibly matching TRBD1 (5 bases). Germline assignment: CDR1 DFQATT and CDR2 SNEGSKA (reference sequence). CDR3 length equals 14 residues. Trimming removed 0 bases at V and 4 bases at J, with 12 bases between.